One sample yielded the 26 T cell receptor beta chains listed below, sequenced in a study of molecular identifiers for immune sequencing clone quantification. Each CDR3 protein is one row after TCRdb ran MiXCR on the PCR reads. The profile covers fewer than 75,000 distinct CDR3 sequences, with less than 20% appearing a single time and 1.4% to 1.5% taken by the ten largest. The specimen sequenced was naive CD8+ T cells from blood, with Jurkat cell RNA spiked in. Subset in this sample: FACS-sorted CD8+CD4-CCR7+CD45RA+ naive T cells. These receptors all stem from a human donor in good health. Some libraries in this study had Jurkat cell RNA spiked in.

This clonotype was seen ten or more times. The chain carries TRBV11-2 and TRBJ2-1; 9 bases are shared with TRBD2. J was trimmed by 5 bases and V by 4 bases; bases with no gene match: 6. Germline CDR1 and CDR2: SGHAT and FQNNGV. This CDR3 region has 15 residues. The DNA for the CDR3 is TGTGCCAGCAGCTCGCTAGCGGGAAGCAACAATGAGCAGTTCTTC. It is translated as CASSSLAGSNNEQFF.

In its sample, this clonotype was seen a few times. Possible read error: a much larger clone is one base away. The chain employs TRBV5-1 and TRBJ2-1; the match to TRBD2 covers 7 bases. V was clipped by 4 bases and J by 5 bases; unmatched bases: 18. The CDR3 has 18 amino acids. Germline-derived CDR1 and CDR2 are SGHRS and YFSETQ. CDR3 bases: TGCGCCAGCAGCGGGTCGGGCGGGAGCCTCCTCCCCAACAATGAGCAGTTCTTC. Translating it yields CASSGSGGSLLPNNEQFF.

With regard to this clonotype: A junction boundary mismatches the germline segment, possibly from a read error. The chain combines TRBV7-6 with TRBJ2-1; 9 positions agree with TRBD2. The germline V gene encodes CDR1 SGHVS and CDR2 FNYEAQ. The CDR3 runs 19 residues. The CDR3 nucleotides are TGTGCCAGCAGCTTAGATCCTAGCGGGGCAACGTACTCCTGCAATGAGCAGTTCTTC. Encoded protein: CASSLDPSGATYSCNEQFF.

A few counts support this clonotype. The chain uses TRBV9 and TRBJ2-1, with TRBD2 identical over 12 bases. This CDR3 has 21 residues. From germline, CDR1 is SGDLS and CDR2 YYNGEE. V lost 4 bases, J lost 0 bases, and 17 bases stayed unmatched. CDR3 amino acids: CASSTPTLPSGRGSSYNEQFF. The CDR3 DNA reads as TGTGCCAGCAGCACTCCGACTCTCCCTAGCGGGAGGGGCAGCTCCTACAATGAGCAGTTCTTC.

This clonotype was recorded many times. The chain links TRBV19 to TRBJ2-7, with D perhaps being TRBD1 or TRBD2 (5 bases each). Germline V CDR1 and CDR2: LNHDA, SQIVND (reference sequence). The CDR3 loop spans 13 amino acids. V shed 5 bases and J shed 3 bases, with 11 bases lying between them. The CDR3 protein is CASSFGTSYEQYF. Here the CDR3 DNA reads TGTGCCAGTAGTTTCGGGACCAGCTACGAGCAGTACTTC.

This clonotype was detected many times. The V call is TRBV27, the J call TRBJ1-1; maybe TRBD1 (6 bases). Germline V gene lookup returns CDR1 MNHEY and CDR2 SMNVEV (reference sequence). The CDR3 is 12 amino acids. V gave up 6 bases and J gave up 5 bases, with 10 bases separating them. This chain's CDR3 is CASSQGGTEAFF. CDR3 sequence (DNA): TGTGCCAGCAGCCAAGGGGGAACTGAAGCTTTCTTT.

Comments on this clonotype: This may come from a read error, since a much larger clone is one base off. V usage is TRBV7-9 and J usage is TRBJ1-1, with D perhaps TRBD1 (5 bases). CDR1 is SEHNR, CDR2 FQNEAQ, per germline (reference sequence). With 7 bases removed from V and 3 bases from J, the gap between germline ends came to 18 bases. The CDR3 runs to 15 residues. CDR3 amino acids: CASTQTARSDTEAFF. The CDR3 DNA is TGTGCCAGCACCCAGACAGCCCGCTCTGACACTGAAGCTTTCTTT.

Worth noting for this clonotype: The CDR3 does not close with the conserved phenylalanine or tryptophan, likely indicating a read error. The CDR3 DNA sequence: TGTGCCAGCTCACCACTAGCCAGGGTTAGTGAGCAGTTCTAC. Protein product: CASSPLARVSEQFY. V is TRBV18 and J is TRBJ2-1; D is perhaps TRBD1 (5 bases). Germline values: CDR1 KGHSH, CDR2 LQKENI. This CDR3 is built from 14 residues. Deletions cut 1 base from V and 9 bases from J, with 13 bases between.

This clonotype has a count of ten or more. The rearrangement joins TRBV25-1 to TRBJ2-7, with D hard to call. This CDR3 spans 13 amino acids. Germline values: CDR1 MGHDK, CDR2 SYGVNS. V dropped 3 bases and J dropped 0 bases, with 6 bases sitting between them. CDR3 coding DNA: TGTGCCAGCAGTGATGTCAACTCCTACGAGCAGTACTTC. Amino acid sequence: CASSDVNSYEQYF.

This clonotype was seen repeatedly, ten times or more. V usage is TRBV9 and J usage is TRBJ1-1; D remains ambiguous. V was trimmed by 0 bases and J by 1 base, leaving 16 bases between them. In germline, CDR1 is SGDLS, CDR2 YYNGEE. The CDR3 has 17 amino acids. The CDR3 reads CASSVVLWAGSNTEAFF. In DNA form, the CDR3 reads TGTGCCAGCAGCGTAGTATTATGGGCAGGATCGAACACTGAAGCTTTCTTT. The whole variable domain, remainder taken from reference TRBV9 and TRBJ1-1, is DSGVTQTPKHLITATGQRVTLRCSPRSGDLSVYWYQQSLDQGLQFLIQYYNGEERAKGNILERFSAQQFPDLHSELNLSSLELGDSALYFCASSVVLWAGSNTEAFFGQGTRLTVV.

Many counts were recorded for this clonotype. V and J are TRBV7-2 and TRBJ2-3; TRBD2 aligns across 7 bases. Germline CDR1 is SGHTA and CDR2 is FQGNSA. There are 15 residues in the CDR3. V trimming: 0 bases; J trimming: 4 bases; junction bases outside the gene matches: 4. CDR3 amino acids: CASSLAGGPPDTQYF. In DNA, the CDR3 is TGTGCCAGCAGCTTAGCGGGAGGGCCCCCAGATACGCAGTATTTT. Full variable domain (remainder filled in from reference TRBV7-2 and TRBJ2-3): GAGVSQSPSNKVTEKGKDVELRCDPISGHTALYWYRQSLGQGLEFLIYFQGNSAPDKSGLPSDRFSAERTGGSVSTLTIQRTQQEDSAVYLCASSLAGGPPDTQYFGPGTRLTVL.

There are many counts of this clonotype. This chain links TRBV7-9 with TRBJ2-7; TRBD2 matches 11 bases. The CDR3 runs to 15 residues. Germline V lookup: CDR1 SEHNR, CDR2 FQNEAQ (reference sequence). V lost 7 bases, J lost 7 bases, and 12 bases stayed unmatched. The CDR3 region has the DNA TGTGCCAGCACCTACTCACCACTAGCGGGAGTTGAGCAGTACTTC. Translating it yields CASTYSPLAGVEQYF.

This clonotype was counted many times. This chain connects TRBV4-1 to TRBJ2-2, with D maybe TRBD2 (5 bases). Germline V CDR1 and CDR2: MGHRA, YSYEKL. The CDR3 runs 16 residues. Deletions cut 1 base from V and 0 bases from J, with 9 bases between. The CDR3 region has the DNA TGCGCCAGCAGCCAAGTCCTAGCCTCGAACACCGGGGAGCTGTTTTTT. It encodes CASSQVLASNTGELFF.

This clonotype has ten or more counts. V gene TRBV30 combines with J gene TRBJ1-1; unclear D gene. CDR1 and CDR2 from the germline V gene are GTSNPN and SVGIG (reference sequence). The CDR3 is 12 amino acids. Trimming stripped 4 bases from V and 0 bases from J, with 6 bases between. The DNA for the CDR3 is TGTGCCTGGACGGTGATGAACACTGAAGCTTTCTTT. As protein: CAWTVMNTEAFF.

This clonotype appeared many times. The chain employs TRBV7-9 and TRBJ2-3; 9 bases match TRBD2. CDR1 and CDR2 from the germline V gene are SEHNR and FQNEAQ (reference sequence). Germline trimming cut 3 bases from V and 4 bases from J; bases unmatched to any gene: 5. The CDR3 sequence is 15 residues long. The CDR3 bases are TGTGCCAGCAGCTTTCCCGGGACTAGCCCAGATACGCAGTATTTT. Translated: CASSFPGTSPDTQYF.

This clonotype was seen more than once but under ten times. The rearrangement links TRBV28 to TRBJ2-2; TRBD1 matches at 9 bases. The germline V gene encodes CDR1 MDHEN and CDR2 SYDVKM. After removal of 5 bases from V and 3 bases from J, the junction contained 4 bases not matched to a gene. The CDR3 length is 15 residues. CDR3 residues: CASSPGQGHTGELFF. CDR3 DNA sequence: TGTGCCAGCAGTCCGGGACAGGGCCACACCGGGGAGCTGTTTTTT.

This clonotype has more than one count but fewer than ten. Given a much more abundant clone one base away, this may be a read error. CDR3: CSVEFSVEGSMYF. CDR3 coding DNA: TGCAGCGTTGAATTCAGTGTGGAGGGGTCCATGTATTTT. This chain joins TRBV29-1 and TRBJ1-3; tentative D call: TRBD1 (5 bases). CDR3 length: 13 residues. Germline V gene lookup returns CDR1 SQVTM and CDR2 ANQGSEA.

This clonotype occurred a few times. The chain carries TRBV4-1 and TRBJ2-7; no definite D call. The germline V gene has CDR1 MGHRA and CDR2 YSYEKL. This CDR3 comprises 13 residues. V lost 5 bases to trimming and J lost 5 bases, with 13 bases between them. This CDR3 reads CASSSIAIHEQYF. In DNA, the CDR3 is TGCGCCAGCAGCTCCATAGCTATCCACGAGCAGTACTTC.

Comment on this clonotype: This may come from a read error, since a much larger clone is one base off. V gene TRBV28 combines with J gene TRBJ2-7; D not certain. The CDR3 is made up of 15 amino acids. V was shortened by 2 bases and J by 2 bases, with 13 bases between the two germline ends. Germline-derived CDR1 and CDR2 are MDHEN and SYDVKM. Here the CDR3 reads CASSLGMGTAYEQYF. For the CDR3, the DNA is TGTGCCAGCAGTTTAGGCATGGGCACCGCCTACGAGCAGTACTTC.

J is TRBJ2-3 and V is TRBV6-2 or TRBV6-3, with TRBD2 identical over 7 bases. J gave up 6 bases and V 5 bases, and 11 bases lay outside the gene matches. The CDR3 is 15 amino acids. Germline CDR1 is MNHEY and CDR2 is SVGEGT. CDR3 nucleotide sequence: TGTGCCAGCAGTCTTGGGACTACCCCGGGTGATACGCAGTATTTT. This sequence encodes CASSLGTTPGDTQYF.

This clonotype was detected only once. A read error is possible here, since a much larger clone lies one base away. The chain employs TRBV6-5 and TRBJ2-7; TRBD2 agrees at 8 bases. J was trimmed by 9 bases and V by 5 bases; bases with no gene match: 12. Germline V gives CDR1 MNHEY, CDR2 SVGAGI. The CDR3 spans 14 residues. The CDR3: CASSPGLAFHGQYF. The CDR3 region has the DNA TGTGCCAGCAGTCCCGGACTAGCATTTCACGGGCAGTACTTC.

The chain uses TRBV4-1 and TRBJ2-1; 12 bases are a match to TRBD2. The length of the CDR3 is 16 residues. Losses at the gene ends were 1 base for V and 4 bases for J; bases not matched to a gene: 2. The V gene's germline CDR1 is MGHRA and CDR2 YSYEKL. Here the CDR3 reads CASSQGTSGTYNEQFF. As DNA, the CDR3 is TGCGCCAGCAGCCAAGGGACTAGCGGGACTTACAATGAGCAGTTCTTC.

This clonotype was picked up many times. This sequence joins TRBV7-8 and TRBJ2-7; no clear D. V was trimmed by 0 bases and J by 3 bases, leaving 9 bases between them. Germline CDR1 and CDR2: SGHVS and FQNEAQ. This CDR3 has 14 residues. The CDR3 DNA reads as TGTGCCAGCAGCTTAGCGTACCGAAGCTACGAGCAGTACTTC. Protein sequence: CASSLAYRSYEQYF.

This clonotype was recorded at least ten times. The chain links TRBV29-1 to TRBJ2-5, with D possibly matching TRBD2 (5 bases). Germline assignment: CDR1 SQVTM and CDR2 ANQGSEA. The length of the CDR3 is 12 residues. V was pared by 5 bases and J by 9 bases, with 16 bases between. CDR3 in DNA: TGCAGCGTTCCCGGAGGTACTCGGGCCCAGTACTTC. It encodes CSVPGGTRAQYF.

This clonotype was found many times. CDR3 sequence reads: CSARSTRGVTGNTIYF. CDR3 DNA sequence: TGCAGTGCTAGATCCACGCGCGGGGTAACTGGAAACACCATATATTTT. This sequence joins TRBV20-1 and TRBJ1-3; D gene ambiguous. V lost 2 bases and J 2 bases, leaving 16 bases between the germline ends. Per the germline V gene, CDR1 is DFQATT and CDR2 is SNEGSKA (reference sequence). The CDR3 contains 16 residues.

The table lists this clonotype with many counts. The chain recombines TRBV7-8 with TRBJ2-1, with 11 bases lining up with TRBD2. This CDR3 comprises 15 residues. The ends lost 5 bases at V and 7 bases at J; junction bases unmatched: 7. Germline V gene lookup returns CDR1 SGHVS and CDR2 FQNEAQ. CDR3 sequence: CASSAGLADANEQFF. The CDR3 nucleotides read TGTGCCAGCAGCGCGGGACTAGCGGATGCAAATGAGCAGTTCTTC.